This TCR beta chain was retrieved from a study of CD4+ T cells in melanoma. The CDR3 consists of 16 residues. J lost 4 bases, V lost 7 bases, and 8 bases had no gene match. Germline-derived CDR1 and CDR2 are SGHRS and YFSETQ. In regard to this clone: What it binds is not known.

Findings of the study overall: In melanoma, neoantigen-specific CD4+ T cells reportedly differed in differentiation state.

Clones were read by immunoSEQ multiplex PCR, and TCRdb kept only the in-frame ones, dropping some. Among about 21,000 clones, around 80% were seen once, and the ten largest hold about 3.5%. The receptor was isolated from a human donor with melanoma. The rearrangement uses TRBV5-1 and TRBJ2-5; 15 bases line up with TRBD2. The sequencing sample was made of cells from a culture (not recorded whether cultured in vitro). The CDR3: CASAGLAGGWGETQYF. DNA of the CDR3: TGCGCCAGCGCGGGACTAGCGGGGGGCTGGGGAGAGACCCAGTACTTC.